This T cell receptor (beta chain) was recovered during a study of T cell repertoires in cytomegalovirus infection. V lost 2 bases to trimming and J lost 8 bases, with 14 bases between them. CDR3 length: 14 residues. CDR1 is MGHRA and CDR2 is YSYEKL in the germline V gene. TCRdb analysed the reads with MiXCR anew, one entry per CDR3 protein. Among just under 300,000 distinct CDR3 sequences, around 9.1% were seen once, and the ten largest hold approximately 2.3%. This clonotype was counted at least ten times. Its antigen is unidentified. Study-level results: Carriers of CMV and the relevant HLA type were discriminated by public TCR beta frequency. The study found HLA-C-restricted CMV-specific TCR beta clonotypes dominating the ex vivo response.

The sequencing sample was made of PBMCs. The TCR sequence derives from a human donor in good health (CMV status not recorded). Some clones in this sample may be carry-over from other donors' samples. The chain combines TRBV4-1 with TRBJ2-3; TRBD2 might be the D (6 bases). Here the CDR3 DNA reads TGCGCCAGCAGCCAACAAGGGACTTTAGGTACGCAGTATTTT. Translated: CASSQQGTLGTQYF.